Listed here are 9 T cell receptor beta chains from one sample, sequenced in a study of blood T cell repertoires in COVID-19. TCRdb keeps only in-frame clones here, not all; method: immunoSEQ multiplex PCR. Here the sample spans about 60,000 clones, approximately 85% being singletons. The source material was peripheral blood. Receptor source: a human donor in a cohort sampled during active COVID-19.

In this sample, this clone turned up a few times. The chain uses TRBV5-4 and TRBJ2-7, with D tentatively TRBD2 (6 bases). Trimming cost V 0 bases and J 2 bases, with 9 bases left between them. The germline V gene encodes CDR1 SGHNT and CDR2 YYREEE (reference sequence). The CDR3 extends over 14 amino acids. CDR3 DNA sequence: TGTGCCAGCAGCTTGGGGCGGGGACCCTACGAGCAGTACTTC. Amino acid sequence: CASSLGRGPYEQYF.

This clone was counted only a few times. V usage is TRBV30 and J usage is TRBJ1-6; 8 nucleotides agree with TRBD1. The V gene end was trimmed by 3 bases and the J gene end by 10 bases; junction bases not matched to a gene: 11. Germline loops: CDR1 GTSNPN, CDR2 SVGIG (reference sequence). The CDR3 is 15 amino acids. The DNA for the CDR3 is TGTGCCTGGAGCCGTGAGGACAGGGAGTCCTCACCCCTCCACTTT. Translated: CAWSREDRESSPLHF.

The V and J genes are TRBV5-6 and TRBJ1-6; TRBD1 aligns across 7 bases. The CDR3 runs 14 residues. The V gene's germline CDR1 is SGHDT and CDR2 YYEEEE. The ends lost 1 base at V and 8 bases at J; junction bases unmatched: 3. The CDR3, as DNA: TGTGCCAGCAGCTTGAGACAGGGCCATTCACCCCTCCACTTT. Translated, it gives CASSLRQGHSPLHF.

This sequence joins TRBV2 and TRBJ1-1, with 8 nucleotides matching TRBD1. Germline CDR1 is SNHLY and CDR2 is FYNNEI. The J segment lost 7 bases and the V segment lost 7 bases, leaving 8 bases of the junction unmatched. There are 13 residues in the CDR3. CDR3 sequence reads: CASMGQAKLEAFF. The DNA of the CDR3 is TGTGCCAGCATGGGACAGGCCAAGCTTGAAGCTTTCTTT.

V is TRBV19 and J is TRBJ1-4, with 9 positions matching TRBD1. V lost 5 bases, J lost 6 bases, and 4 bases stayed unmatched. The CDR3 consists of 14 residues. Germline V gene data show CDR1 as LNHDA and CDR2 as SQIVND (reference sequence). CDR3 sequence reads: CASSDRTGDEKLFF. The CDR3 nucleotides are TGTGCCAGTAGTGACCGGACAGGGGATGAAAAACTGTTTTTT.

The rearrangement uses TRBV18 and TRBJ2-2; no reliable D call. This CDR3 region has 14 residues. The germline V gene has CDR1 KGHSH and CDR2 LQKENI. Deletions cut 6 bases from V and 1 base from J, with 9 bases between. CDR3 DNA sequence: TGTGCCAGCTCCCTTGACTTGAACACCGGGGAGCTGTTTTTT. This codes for CASSLDLNTGELFF. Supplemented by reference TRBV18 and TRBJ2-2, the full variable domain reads NAGVMQNPRHLVRRRGQEARLRCSPMKGHSHVYWYRQLPEEGLKFMVYLQKENIIDESGMPKERFSAEFPKEGPSILRIQQVVRGDSAAYFCASSLDLNTGELFFGEGSRLTVL.

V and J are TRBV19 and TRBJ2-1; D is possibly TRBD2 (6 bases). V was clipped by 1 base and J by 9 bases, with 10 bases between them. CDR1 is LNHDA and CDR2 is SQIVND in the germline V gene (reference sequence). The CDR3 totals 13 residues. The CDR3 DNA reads TGTGCCAGTAGTATAGCAACTAGCATTGAGCAGTTCTTC. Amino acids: CASSIATSIEQFF.

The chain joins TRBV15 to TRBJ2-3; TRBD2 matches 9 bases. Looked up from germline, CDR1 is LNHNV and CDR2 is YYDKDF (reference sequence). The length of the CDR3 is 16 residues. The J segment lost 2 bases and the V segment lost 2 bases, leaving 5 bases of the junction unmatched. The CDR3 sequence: CATSRRLAGATDTQYF. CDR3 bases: TGTGCCACCAGCAGACGATTAGCGGGGGCCACAGATACGCAGTATTTT.

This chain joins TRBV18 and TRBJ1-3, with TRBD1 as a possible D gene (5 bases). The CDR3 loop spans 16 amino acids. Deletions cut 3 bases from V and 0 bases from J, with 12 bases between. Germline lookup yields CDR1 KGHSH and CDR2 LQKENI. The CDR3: CASSPLGGSSGNTIYF. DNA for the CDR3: TGTGCCAGCTCACCTCTTGGGGGGAGCTCTGGAAACACCATATATTTT. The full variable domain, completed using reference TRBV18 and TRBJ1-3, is NAGVMQNPRHLVRRRGQEARLRCSPMKGHSHVYWYRQLPEEGLKFMVYLQKENIIDESGMPKERFSAEFPKEGPSILRIQQVVRGDSAAYFCASSPLGGSSGNTIYFGEGSWLTVV.